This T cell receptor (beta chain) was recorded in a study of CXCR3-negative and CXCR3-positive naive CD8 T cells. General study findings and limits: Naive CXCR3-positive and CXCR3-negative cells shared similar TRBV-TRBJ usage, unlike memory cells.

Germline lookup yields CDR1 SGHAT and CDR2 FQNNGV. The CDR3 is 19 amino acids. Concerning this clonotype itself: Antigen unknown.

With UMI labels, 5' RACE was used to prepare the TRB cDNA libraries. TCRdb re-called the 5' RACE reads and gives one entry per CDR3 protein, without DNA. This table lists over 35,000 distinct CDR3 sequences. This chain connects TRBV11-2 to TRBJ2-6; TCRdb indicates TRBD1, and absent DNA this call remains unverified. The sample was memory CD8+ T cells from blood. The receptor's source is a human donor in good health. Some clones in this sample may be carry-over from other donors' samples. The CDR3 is CASQRGFGTALSGANVLTF.